The entry below describes one T cell receptor (beta chain). These data belong to a study of cytomegalovirus exposure and HLA in healthy donors. CDR1 SGHVS and CDR2 FQNEAQ come from the germline V gene. The ends were cut back, 1 base at V and 6 bases at J, with 12 bases in the middle. The CDR3 has 14 amino acids. The PCR made use of 60 Vbeta and 13 Jbeta primers. Original processing methods: Approximately 80 million unique TCR beta chains, roughly 11 million of them shared, were counted by a later analysis. Clones were sequenced by immunoSEQ multiplex PCR, and TCRdb holds only the in-frame ones, with some missing. The DNA gave D and trimming, while V, J and clone size come from that table. The sample lists 150,000 to 200,000 clones, roughly four fifths occurring once.

Sequencing used PBMCs. The chain joins TRBV7-8 to TRBJ1-1, with a possible D match to TRBD1 (5 bases). The TCR was taken from a man in his late teens or twenties in good health and CMV-seronegative. CDR3 bases: TGTGCCAGCAGCTTAGAGCTGGGGGGGTCTGAAGCTTTCTTT. Its protein is CASSLELGGSEAFF.